This TCR beta chain was identified in a study of cytomegalovirus exposure and HLA in healthy donors. Study findings and constraints: Later on, a genetic analysis was performed. It linked a missense variant in DCLRE1C with V- and J-gene trimming of TCR beta. Fewer N-insertions (relative to the approximately 670-donor mean) were reportedly seen in an Asian-associated ancestry cluster in a later analysis. Later analysis revealed greater clonal expansion in HLA-associated TCR beta chains than in equally common others.

The count of this clone is one. The antigen remains unidentified. Both 60 Vbeta primers and 13 Jbeta primers went into the PCR. Using immunoSEQ multiplex PCR, the repertoire was profiled, and TCRdb retains in-frame clones only, with some absent. The sample yields 95,000 to 150,000 clones, roughly 81% seen once. V lost 1 base, J lost 5 bases, and 6 bases lay in between. From germline, CDR1 is LNHNV and CDR2 YYDKDF (reference sequence). The CDR3 length is 12 residues. The rearrangement joins TRBV15 to TRBJ2-7; tentative D call: TRBD2 (6 bases). The specimen was PBMCs. The origin of this receptor is a woman in her 30s in good health and CMV-seronegative. Written as DNA, the CDR3 is TGTGCCACCAGCAGAGGCGGGGACGAGCAGTACTTC. Translation gives CATSRGGDEQYF.